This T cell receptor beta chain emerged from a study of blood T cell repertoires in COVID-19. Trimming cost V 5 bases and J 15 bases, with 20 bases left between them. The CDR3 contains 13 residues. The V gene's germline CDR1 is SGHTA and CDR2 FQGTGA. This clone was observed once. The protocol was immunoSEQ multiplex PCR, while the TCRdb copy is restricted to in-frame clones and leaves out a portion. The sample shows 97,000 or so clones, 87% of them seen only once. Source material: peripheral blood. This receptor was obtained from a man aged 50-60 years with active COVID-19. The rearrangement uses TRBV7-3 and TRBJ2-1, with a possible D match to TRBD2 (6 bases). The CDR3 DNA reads TGTGCCAGCAGCCCAGAGCGGGCTGCCATGGCGTTCTTC. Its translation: CASSPERAAMAFF.